This TCR beta chain stems from a study of cytomegalovirus exposure and HLA in healthy donors. CDR1 and CDR2 (germline): MGHRA, YSYEKL. V was cut by 1 base and J by 3 bases, with 16 bases left in between. The CDR3 sequence is 16 residues long. Study-level findings and limits: With DRB1 most and HLA-C fewest, TCR association rates differed between HLA loci in a later analysis. The Asian-associated ancestry cluster reportedly had fewer N-insertions than the approximately 700-donor mean in a later analysis.

60 Vbeta and 13 Jbeta primers were used in PCR. Produced via immunoSEQ multiplex PCR; TCRdb's table is partial and in-frame only. The table lists over 95,000 clones, 70% to 80% of them singletons. This clone was counted between two and nine times. Its antigen is not identified. The gene calls are TRBV4-1 and TRBJ2-7; D gene uncertain. The sample comprised PBMCs. This TCR derives from a human donor in good health. The CDR3 nucleotides are TGCGCCAGCAGCCAAGTAGTCTCCCTTTTTAGCTACGAGCAGTACTTC. Residues: CASSQVVSLFSYEQYF.